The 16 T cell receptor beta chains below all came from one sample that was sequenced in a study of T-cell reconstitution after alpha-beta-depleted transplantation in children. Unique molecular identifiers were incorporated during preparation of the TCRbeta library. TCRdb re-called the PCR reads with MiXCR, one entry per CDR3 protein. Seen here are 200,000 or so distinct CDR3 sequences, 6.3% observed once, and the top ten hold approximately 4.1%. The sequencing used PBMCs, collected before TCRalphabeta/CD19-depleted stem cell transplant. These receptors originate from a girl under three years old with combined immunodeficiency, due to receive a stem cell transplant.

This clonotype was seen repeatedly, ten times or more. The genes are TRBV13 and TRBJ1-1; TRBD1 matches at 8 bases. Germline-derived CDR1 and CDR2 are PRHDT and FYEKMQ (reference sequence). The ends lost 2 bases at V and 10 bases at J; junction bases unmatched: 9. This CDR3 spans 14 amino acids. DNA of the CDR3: TGTGCCAGCAGCTTACGGGGACAGGTTGATGGAGCTTTCTTT. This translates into CASSLRGQVDGAFF.

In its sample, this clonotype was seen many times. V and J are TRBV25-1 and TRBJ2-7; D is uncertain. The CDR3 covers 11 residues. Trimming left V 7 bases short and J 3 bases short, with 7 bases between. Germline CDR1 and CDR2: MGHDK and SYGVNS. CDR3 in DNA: TGTGCCAGCACGGTCAACTACGAGCAGTACTTC. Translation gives CASTVNYEQYF.

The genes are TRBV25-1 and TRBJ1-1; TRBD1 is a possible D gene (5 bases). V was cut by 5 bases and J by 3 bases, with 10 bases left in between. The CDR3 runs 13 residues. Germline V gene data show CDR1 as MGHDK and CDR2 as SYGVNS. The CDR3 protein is CASSQGRDTEAFF. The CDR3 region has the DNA TGTGCCAGCAGTCAGGGCCGAGACACTGAAGCTTTCTTT.

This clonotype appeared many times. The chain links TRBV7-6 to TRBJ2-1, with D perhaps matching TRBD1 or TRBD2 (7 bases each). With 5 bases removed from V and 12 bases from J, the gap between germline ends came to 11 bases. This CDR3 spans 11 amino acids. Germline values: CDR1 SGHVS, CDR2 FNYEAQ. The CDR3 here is CASSARGGQFF. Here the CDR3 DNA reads TGTGCCAGCAGCGCCAGGGGGGGGCAGTTCTTC.

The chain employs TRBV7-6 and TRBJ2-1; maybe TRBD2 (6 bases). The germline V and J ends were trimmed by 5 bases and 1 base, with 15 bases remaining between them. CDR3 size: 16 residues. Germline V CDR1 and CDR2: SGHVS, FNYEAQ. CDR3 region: CASSPRAGLSYNEQFF. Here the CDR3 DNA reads TGTGCCAGCAGCCCGAGGGCGGGGCTGTCCTACAATGAGCAGTTCTTC.

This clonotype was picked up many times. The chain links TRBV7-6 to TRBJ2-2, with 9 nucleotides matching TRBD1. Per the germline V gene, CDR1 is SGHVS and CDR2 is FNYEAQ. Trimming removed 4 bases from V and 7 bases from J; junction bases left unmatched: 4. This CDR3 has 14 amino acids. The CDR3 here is CASSWTGAGGELFF. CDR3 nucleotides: TGTGCCAGCAGCTGGACAGGGGCGGGCGGGGAGCTGTTTTTT.

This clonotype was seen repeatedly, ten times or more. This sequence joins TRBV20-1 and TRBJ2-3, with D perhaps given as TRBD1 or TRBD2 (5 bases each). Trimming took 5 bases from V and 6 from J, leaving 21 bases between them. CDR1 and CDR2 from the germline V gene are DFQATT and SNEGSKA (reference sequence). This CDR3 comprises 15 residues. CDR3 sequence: CSARPMGDLFDTQYF. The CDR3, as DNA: TGCAGTGCTCGGCCCATGGGGGATTTGTTTGATACGCAGTATTTT.

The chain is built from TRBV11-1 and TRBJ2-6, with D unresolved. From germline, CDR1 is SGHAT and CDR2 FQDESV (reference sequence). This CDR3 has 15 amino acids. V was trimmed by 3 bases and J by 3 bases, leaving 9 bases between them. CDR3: CASSFSLGGANVLTF. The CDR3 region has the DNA TGTGCCAGCAGCTTTAGTCTGGGTGGGGCCAACGTCCTGACTTTC.

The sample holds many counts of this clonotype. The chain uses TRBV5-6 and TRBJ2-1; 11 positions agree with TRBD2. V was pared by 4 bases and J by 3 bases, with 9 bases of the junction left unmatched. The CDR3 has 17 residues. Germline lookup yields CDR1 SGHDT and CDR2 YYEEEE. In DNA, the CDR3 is TGTGCCAGCAGCCCCCACCCTAGCGGGGGGCACTACAATGAGCAGTTCTTC. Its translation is CASSPHPSGGHYNEQFF.

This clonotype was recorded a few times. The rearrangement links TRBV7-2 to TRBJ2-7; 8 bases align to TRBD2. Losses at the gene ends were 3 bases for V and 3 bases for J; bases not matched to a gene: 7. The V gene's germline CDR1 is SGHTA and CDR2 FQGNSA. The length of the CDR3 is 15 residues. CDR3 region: CASSLYAGGLYEQYF. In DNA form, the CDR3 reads TGTGCCAGCAGCTTGTATGCGGGGGGTCTCTACGAGCAGTACTTC.

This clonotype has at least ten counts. The CDR3 here is CASSLAGLAGTSTDTQYF. CDR3 nucleotides: TGTGCCAGCAGTTTAGCGGGGCTAGCGGGGACTAGCACAGATACGCAGTATTTT. The chain links TRBV28 to TRBJ2-3, with 9 bases fitting TRBD2. Germline values: CDR1 MDHEN, CDR2 SYDVKM. This CDR3 region has 18 residues. J was trimmed by 0 bases and V by 2 bases; bases with no gene match: 9.

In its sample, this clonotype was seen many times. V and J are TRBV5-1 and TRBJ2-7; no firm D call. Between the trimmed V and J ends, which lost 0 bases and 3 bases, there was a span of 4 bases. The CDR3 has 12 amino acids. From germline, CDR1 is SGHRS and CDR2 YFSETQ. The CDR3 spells CASSLDVYEQYF. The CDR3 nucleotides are TGCGCCAGCAGCTTGGACGTCTACGAGCAGTACTTC.

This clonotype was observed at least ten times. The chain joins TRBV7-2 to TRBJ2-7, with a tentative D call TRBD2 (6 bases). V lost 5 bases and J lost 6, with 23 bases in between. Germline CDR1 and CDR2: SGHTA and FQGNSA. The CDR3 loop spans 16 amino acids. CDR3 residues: CASSPLSGKASVEQYF. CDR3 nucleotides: TGTGCCAGCAGCCCACTTAGCGGAAAGGCCTCGGTCGAGCAGTACTTC.

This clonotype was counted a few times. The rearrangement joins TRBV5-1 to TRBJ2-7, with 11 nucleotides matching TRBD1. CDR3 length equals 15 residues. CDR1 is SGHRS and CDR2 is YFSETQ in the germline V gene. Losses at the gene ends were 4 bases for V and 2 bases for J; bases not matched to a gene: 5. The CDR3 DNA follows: TGCGCCAGCAGCGTGGGGACAGGGGGTCCCTACGAGCAGTACTTC. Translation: CASSVGTGGPYEQYF.

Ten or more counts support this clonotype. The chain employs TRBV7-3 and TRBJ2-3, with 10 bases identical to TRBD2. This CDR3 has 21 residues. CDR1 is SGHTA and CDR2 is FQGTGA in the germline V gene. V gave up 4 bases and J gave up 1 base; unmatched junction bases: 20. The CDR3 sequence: CASSSGGLLAGAGGRTDTQYF. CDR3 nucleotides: TGTGCCAGCAGCTCCGGGGGATTGCTAGCGGGGGCCGGGGGTCGCACAGATACGCAGTATTTT.

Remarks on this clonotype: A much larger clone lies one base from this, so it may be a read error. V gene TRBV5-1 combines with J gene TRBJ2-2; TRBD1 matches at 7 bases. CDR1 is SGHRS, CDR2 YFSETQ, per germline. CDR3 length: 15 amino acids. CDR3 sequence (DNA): TGCGCCAGCAGCTTGACAGGGGCGTACACCAGGGAGCTGTTTTTT. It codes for CASSLTGAYTRELFF.